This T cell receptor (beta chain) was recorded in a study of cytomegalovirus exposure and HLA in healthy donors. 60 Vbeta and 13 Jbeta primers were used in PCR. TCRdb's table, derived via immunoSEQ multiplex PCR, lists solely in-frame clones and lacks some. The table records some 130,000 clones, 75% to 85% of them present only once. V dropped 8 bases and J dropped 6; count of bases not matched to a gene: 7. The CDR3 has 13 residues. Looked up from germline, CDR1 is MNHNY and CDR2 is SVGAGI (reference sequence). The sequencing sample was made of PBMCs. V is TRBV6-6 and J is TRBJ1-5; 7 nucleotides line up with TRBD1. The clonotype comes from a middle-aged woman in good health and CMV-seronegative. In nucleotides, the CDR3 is TGTGCCAGCTGGACAGGTCTCGGTCAGCCCCAGCATTTT. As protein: CASWTGLGQPQHF.